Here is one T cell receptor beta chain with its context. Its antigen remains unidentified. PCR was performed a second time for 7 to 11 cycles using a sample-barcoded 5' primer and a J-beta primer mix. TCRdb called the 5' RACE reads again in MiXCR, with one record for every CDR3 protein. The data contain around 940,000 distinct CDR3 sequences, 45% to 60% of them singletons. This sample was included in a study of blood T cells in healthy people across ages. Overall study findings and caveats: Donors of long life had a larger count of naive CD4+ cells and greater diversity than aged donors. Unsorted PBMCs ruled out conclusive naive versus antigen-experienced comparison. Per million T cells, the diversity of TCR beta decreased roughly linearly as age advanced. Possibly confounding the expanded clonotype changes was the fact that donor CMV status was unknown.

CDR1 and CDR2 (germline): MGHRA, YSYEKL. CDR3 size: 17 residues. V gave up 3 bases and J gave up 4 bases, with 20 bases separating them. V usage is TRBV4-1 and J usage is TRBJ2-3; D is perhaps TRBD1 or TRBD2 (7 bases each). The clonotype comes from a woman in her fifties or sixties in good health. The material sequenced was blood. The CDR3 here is CASSHAPGGGFADTQYF. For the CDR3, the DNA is TGCGCCAGCAGCCATGCCCCAGGGGGAGGGTTCGCAGATACGCAGTATTTT.